These 8 T cell receptor beta chains were sequenced from one sample in a study of sequential checkpoint blockade in melanoma. Treatment: randomized to nivolumab then ipilimumab (arm A) or the reverse (arm B). TCRdb's copy holds only in-frame clones and misses some; the assay was immunoSEQ multiplex PCR. The sample has several thousand clones; 24% are singletons. The source material was tumor tissue (inferred from file names), sampled from a patient given nivolumab and ipilimumab in sequence. Receptor source: a human donor with melanoma.

The V and J genes are TRBV11-3 and TRBJ2-1, with 9 bases matching TRBD2. Trimming took 7 bases from V and 1 from J; bases not matched to a gene: 8. The CDR3 consists of 16 residues. Germline V gene data show CDR1 as SGHNT and CDR2 as YENEEA. CDR3 loop: CASTRRGGSSYNEQFF. The DNA for the CDR3 is TGTGCCAGCACCCGGCGGGGGGGGTCGTCCTACAATGAGCAGTTCTTC.

This clone has just a few counts. This sequence joins TRBV9 and TRBJ2-7; 11 nucleotides match TRBD1. Per germline, CDR1 SGDLS and CDR2 YYNGEE. With V trimmed by 2 bases and J by 7 bases, 8 bases remained unmatched. The CDR3 sequence is 15 residues long. As DNA, the CDR3 is TGTGCCAGCAGCGTTAATTCCGGGACAGGGGGAGAGCAGTACTTC. It encodes CASSVNSGTGGEQYF.

V usage is TRBV5-1 and J usage is TRBJ2-5; D may be TRBD1 or TRBD2 (5 bases each). From germline, CDR1 is SGHRS and CDR2 YFSETQ. The ends were cut back, 4 bases at V and 1 base at J, with 17 bases in the middle. The CDR3 is 16 amino acids. In DNA form, the CDR3 reads TGCGCCAGCAGCGTACAACCCCGGGGCCCCCAAGAGACCCAGTACTTC. This gives the protein CASSVQPRGPQETQYF.

The chain links TRBV14 to TRBJ2-7; D uncertain. Trimming shortened V by 4 bases and J by 3 bases, and 10 bases separated the two germline ends. This CDR3 has 13 residues. CDR1 and CDR2 (germline): SGHDN, FVKESK. DNA for the CDR3: TGTGCCAGCAGCCTGGGGTCCTTCTACGAGCAGTACTTC. It codes for CASSLGSFYEQYF.

This chain links TRBV19 with TRBJ2-7; the match to TRBD1 covers 7 bases. This CDR3 contains 15 residues. Germline CDR1 reads LNHDA; CDR2 reads SQIVND (reference sequence). V gave up 2 bases and J gave up 4 bases; unmatched junction bases: 8. The CDR3 nucleotides read TGTGCCAGTAGTATAAATAGGGGGCTGATATACGAGCAGTACTTC. Translated, it gives CASSINRGLIYEQYF.

This clone was seen more than once but under ten times. This chain uses TRBV19 with TRBJ2-1; TRBD1 or TRBD2 may be the D gene (5 bases each). This CDR3 is built from 13 residues. V gave up 6 bases and J gave up 5 bases, with 11 bases separating them. Germline CDR1 is LNHDA and CDR2 is SQIVND (reference sequence). CDR3 amino acids: CASRRDGHNEQFF. Here the CDR3 DNA reads TGTGCCAGTAGACGGGACGGCCACAATGAGCAGTTCTTC.

By share of the sample, this clone is medium-sized. This chain connects TRBV6-8 to TRBJ2-1, with D uncertain. The V gene's germline CDR1 is MNHGY and CDR2 SAAAGT. The CDR3 totals 15 residues. V lost 5 bases and J lost 7, with 18 bases in between. The DNA for the CDR3 is TGTGCCAGCAGTGCTCTATCCGGCGGAGTAAATGAGCAGTTCTTC. Protein: CASSALSGGVNEQFF.

Sample share makes this clone large (0.1 to 1%). This chain joins TRBV11-3 and TRBJ2-7; D unresolved. Germline CDR1 SGHNT, CDR2 YENEEA. Trimming removed 5 bases at V and 5 bases at J, with 16 bases between. The CDR3 length is 14 residues. CDR3 DNA sequence: TGTGCCAGCAGCCCTAACAAGGGAATCCACGAGCAGTACTTC. This codes for CASSPNKGIHEQYF.